The 28 T cell receptor beta chains listed next were all sequenced from one sample in a study of cytotoxic CD8 clonotypes in ibrutinib-treated CLL. Produced via immunoSEQ multiplex PCR; TCRdb's table is partial and in-frame only. The top ten clones hold about 5.3% of a sample with 250,000 to 350,000 clones, 70% to 80% of them seen once. Sequencing used PBMCs, obtained at disease progression, from a patient treated with ibrutinib. Every receptor here comes from a human donor with chronic lymphocytic leukemia.

The chain recombines TRBV6-1 with TRBJ2-3; no clear D. Between the trimmed V and J ends, which lost 8 bases and 7 bases, there was a span of 10 bases. The CDR3 loop spans 11 amino acids. CDR1 MNHNS and CDR2 SASEGT come from the germline V gene. Here the CDR3 DNA reads TGTGCCAGCGGGTATGGGTATACGCAGTATTTT. Its protein is CASGYGYTQYF.

The chain uses TRBV15 and TRBJ2-7; the D call may be TRBD1 or TRBD2 (5 bases each). V dropped 5 bases and J dropped 3 bases, with 11 bases sitting between them. There are 13 residues in the CDR3. Germline V gives CDR1 LNHNV, CDR2 YYDKDF (reference sequence). The CDR3 DNA sequence: TGTGCCACCAGCCGGGGCGGCAACTACGAGCAGTACTTC. Its translation is CATSRGGNYEQYF.

This chain uses TRBV29-1 with TRBJ2-3; TRBD1 agrees at 11 bases. Germline V gene data show CDR1 as SQVTM and CDR2 as ANQGSEA. The junction had 6 bases not matched to a gene; V was cut back by 4 bases and J by 3 bases. This CDR3 has 15 amino acids. The CDR3 here is CSVGRTGGRTDTQYF. The CDR3 nucleotides are TGCAGCGTTGGTAGGACAGGGGGCCGGACAGATACGCAGTATTTT.

The chain combines TRBV10-1 with TRBJ2-7, with a possible D match to TRBD1 (6 bases). The CDR3 runs to 14 residues. V lost 2 bases and J lost 3, with 11 bases in between. The germline CDR1 and CDR2 sequences are WNHNN and SYGVQD (reference sequence). The CDR3: CASSEGGRYYEQYF. CDR3 nucleotide sequence: TGCGCCAGCAGTGAGGGGGGCAGATACTACGAGCAGTACTTC.

The V gene is TRBV13, the J gene TRBJ1-4, with TRBD1 identical over 7 bases. This CDR3 comprises 15 residues. The germline CDR1 and CDR2 sequences are PRHDT and FYEKMQ (reference sequence). J was trimmed by 5 bases and V by 5 bases; bases with no gene match: 8. Here the CDR3 reads CASSPKDRSNEKLFF. In DNA, the CDR3 is TGTGCCAGCAGCCCTAAGGACAGGTCGAATGAAAAACTGTTTTTT.

This clone has at least ten counts. The chain employs TRBV19 and TRBJ1-2; TRBD1 agrees at 7 bases. CDR1 and CDR2 from the germline V gene are LNHDA and SQIVND (reference sequence). Trimming cost V 8 bases and J 8 bases; bases outside gene matches: 8. CDR3 size: 12 residues. Here the CDR3 reads CASRDRAEGYTF. In DNA, the CDR3 is TGTGCCAGTCGAGACAGGGCGGAAGGCTACACCTTC.

V is TRBV2 and J is TRBJ1-5; D is perhaps TRBD1 (6 bases). The CDR3 is 13 residues long. Looked up from germline, CDR1 is SNHLY and CDR2 is FYNNEI. V was clipped by 6 bases and J by 0 bases, with 6 bases between them. CDR3 protein: CASRDSSNQPQHF. In DNA form, the CDR3 reads TGTGCCAGCAGGGACAGTAGCAATCAGCCCCAGCATTTT.

The V call is TRBV2, the J call TRBJ1-2; D ambiguous. This CDR3 is built from 14 residues. Trimming left V 1 base short and J 2 bases short, with 8 bases between. CDR1 and CDR2 (germline): SNHLY, FYNNEI. DNA for the CDR3: TGTGCCAGCAGTGAAGGGGCAAGGAACTATGGCTACACCTTC. Encoded protein: CASSEGARNYGYTF.

The gene calls are TRBV11-3 and TRBJ2-1; 12 bases agree with TRBD2. The J segment lost 8 bases and the V segment lost 1 base, leaving 3 bases of the junction unmatched. The CDR3 spans 15 residues. Germline CDR1 and CDR2: SGHNT and YENEEA. The CDR3 here is CASSLGLAGVDEQFF. The CDR3 region has the DNA TGTGCCAGCAGCTTAGGACTAGCGGGAGTTGATGAGCAGTTCTTC.

V gene TRBV6-5 combines with J gene TRBJ2-7, with D possibly matching TRBD1 (5 bases). The CDR3 totals 14 residues. Germline assignment: CDR1 MNHEY and CDR2 SVGAGI. Deletions cut 5 bases from V and 1 base from J, with 12 bases between. This chain's CDR3 is CASSRQLTSYEQYF. CDR3 nucleotide sequence: TGTGCCAGCAGTCGACAGCTAACGTCCTACGAGCAGTACTTC.

The chain is built from TRBV18 and TRBJ1-6; maybe TRBD1 (5 bases). With 6 bases removed from V and 5 bases from J, the gap between germline ends came to 17 bases. This CDR3 has 16 amino acids. In germline, CDR1 is KGHSH, CDR2 LQKENI. CDR3 in DNA: TGTGCCAGCTCGCCCGATGTAGGGGACCATAATTCACCCCTCCACTTT. Its translation: CASSPDVGDHNSPLHF. Looking up the rest from reference TRBV18 and TRBJ1-6 gives the full variable domain: NAGVMQNPRHLVRRRGQEARLRCSPMKGHSHVYWYRQLPEEGLKFMVYLQKENIIDESGMPKERFSAEFPKEGPSILRIQQVVRGDSAAYFCASSPDVGDHNSPLHFGNGTRLTVT.

The chain is built from TRBV11-1 and TRBJ2-1; no clear D gene. Germline loops: CDR1 SGHAT, CDR2 FQDESV (reference sequence). The CDR3 is 12 residues long. Trimming shortened V by 1 base and J by 7 bases, and 5 bases separated the two germline ends. CDR3 sequence: CASSLVANEQFF. The CDR3 nucleotides are TGTGCCAGCAGCTTAGTTGCAAATGAGCAGTTCTTC.

This clone has more than one count but fewer than ten. This chain uses TRBV29-1 with TRBJ2-1; either TRBD1 or TRBD2 may supply D (5 bases each). CDR3 length: 9 residues. Trimming removed 7 bases at V and 8 bases at J, with 6 bases between. The germline gives CDR1 SQVTM, CDR2 ANQGSEA. This CDR3 reads CSGGDEQFF. The DNA for the CDR3 is TGCAGCGGAGGGGATGAGCAGTTCTTC.

The chain recombines TRBV4-3 with TRBJ1-2; D is unclear. The V gene lost 0 bases and the J gene lost 8 bases, with 13 bases spanning the gap. Germline V lookup: CDR1 LGHNA, CDR2 YSLEER. This CDR3 contains 14 residues. CDR3 residues: CASSQEEVRGGYTF. CDR3 DNA sequence: TGCGCCAGCAGCCAAGAAGAGGTCAGAGGAGGCTACACCTTC.

This chain links TRBV7-6 with TRBJ1-1; the D gene is possibly TRBD1 (5 bases). The V gene lost 1 base and the J gene lost 4 bases, with 7 bases spanning the gap. The CDR3 loop spans 13 amino acids. The germline V gene encodes CDR1 SGHVS and CDR2 FNYEAQ. The chain's CDR3 is CASSLGRATEAFF. The CDR3 DNA reads as TGTGCCAGCAGCTTAGGCAGGGCCACTGAAGCTTTCTTT.

This clone was counted between two and nine times. This chain links TRBV5-1 with TRBJ2-7, with TRBD2 identical over 8 bases. Looked up from germline, CDR1 is SGHRS and CDR2 is YFSETQ. Unmatched junction bases numbered 5, after V lost 2 bases and J lost 4 bases. The CDR3 contains 14 residues. The CDR3 region is CASSFTSGKYEQYF. CDR3 DNA: TGCGCCAGCAGCTTTACTAGCGGAAAATACGAGCAGTACTTC. Together with reference TRBV5-1 and TRBJ2-7, the CDR3 gives the full variable domain: KAGVTQTPRYLIKTRGQQVTLSCSPISGHRSVSWYQQTPGQGLQFLFEYFSETQRNKGNFPGRFSGRQFSNSRSEMNVSTLELGDSALYLCASSFTSGKYEQYFGPGTRLTVT.

This sequence joins TRBV10-1 and TRBJ2-6; D not certain. Looked up from germline, CDR1 is WNHNN and CDR2 is SYGVQD (reference sequence). V gave up 0 bases and J gave up 0 bases, with 9 bases separating them. This CDR3 comprises 17 residues. The CDR3 DNA follows: TGCGCCAGCAGTGAGTCGGCGACACTCTCTGGGGCCAACGTCCTGACTTTC. It yields the protein CASSESATLSGANVLTF.

This clone appeared a few times. The chain couples TRBV2 to TRBJ2-2, with 9 bases that match TRBD1. Germline trimming cut 8 bases from V and 6 bases from J; bases unmatched to any gene: 7. Germline V gene data show CDR1 as SNHLY and CDR2 as FYNNEI. The CDR3 length is 14 residues. CDR3 bases: TGTGCCAGCTCCGGGACAGGGCGTCCCGGGGAGCTGTTTTTT. Translating gives CASSGTGRPGELFF.

V gene TRBV5-1 combines with J gene TRBJ2-2, with D possibly TRBD1 on 5 matching bases. The germline V and J ends were trimmed by 2 bases and 4 bases, with 12 bases remaining between them. The CDR3 covers 15 residues. The germline V gene has CDR1 SGHRS and CDR2 YFSETQ. The CDR3, as DNA: TGCGCCAGCAGCTTCCAGACAGCAATCACCGGGGAGCTGTTTTTT. Its translation is CASSFQTAITGELFF.

This clone was seen only a few times. The CDR3 region has the DNA TGTGCCAGCAGTTTAGACAGGGCCTATGGCTACACCTTC. Its translation: CASSLDRAYGYTF. The chain is built from TRBV28 and TRBJ1-2; 7 bases fit TRBD1. Losses at the gene ends were 2 bases for V and 4 bases for J; bases not matched to a gene: 1. CDR1 MDHEN and CDR2 SYDVKM come from the germline V gene. This CDR3 spans 13 amino acids.

The CDR3 protein is CSALAGGPDTQYF. The CDR3 coding sequence is TGCAGCGCCTTAGCGGGAGGACCAGATACGCAGTATTTT. The chain links TRBV29-1 to TRBJ2-3; TRBD2 matches 10 bases. V dropped 7 bases and J dropped 4; count of bases not matched to a gene: 5. Germline CDR1 is SQVTM and CDR2 is ANQGSEA. This CDR3 region has 13 residues.

The rearrangement joins TRBV5-1 to TRBJ2-5; D not certain. Trimming shortened V by 4 bases and J by 5 bases, and 15 bases separated the two germline ends. CDR3 size: 14 residues. The germline gives CDR1 SGHRS, CDR2 YFSETQ. Here the CDR3 reads CASSVASSMETQYF. The CDR3 DNA is TGCGCCAGCAGCGTGGCTAGTTCGATGGAGACCCAGTACTTC.

This chain uses TRBV5-1 with TRBJ2-1; 9 bases are a match to TRBD2. CDR3 length equals 15 residues. V lost 0 bases to trimming and J lost 5 bases; unmatched junction nucleotides: 3. Germline V CDR1 and CDR2: SGHRS, YFSETQ. The CDR3 nucleotides read TGCGCCAGCAGCTTGGGCCTAGCGGGGAACAATGAGCAGTTCTTC. Amino acid sequence: CASSLGLAGNNEQFF. Full variable domain (rest looked up from reference TRBV5-1 and TRBJ2-1): KAGVTQTPRYLIKTRGQQVTLSCSPISGHRSVSWYQQTPGQGLQFLFEYFSETQRNKGNFPGRFSGRQFSNSRSEMNVSTLELGDSALYLCASSLGLAGNNEQFFGPGTRLTVL.

The chain joins TRBV11-3 to TRBJ2-7; D could derive from TRBD1 or TRBD2 (5 bases each). Per the germline V gene, CDR1 is SGHNT and CDR2 is YENEEA. Trimming left V 4 bases short and J 0 bases short, with 10 bases between. The CDR3 has 14 residues. Here the CDR3 DNA reads TGTGCCAGCAGCTGGGACGGAGCCTCCTACGAGCAGTACTTC. Translation: CASSWDGASYEQYF.

The CDR3 region is CASSPSQGSDGNQPQHF. The CDR3 region has the DNA TGTGCCAGCTCACCATCTCAGGGGAGTGACGGGAATCAGCCCCAGCATTTT. The chain uses TRBV18 and TRBJ1-5; tentative D call: TRBD1 (6 bases). Looked up from germline, CDR1 is KGHSH and CDR2 is LQKENI. The CDR3 extends over 17 amino acids. Trimming pared 2 bases from V and 4 bases from J, leaving 18 bases between.

The chain joins TRBV30 to TRBJ2-1, with a weak D call TRBD1 (6 bases). Germline V gives CDR1 GTSNPN, CDR2 SVGIG (reference sequence). This CDR3 is built from 13 residues. V lost 2 bases and J 5 bases, leaving 10 bases between the germline ends. The CDR3 DNA is TGTGCCTGGAGTAGGTCAGGGGACAATGAGCAGTTCTTC. Amino acid sequence: CAWSRSGDNEQFF.

The V call is TRBV19, the J call TRBJ1-2; no reliable D call. From germline, CDR1 is LNHDA and CDR2 SQIVND (reference sequence). V lost 5 bases to trimming and J lost 7 bases, with 20 bases between them. This CDR3 has 15 amino acids. The CDR3: CASSSRPGTGFGYTF. Written as DNA, the CDR3 is TGTGCCAGTAGTTCCCGCCCCGGAACGGGCTTTGGCTACACCTTC.

The chain links TRBV2 to TRBJ2-3; D gene uncertain. This CDR3 is built from 11 residues. Trimming took 8 bases from V and 5 from J, leaving 8 bases between them. CDR1 and CDR2 (germline): SNHLY, FYNNEI. Written as DNA, the CDR3 is TGTGCCAGCCCGACACTAGATACGCAGTATTTT. As protein: CASPTLDTQYF. Complete variable domain (other parts from reference TRBV2 and TRBJ2-3): EPEVTQTPSHQVTQMGQEVILRCVPISNHLYFYWYRQILGQKVEFLVSFYNNEISEKSEIFDDQFSVERPDGSNFTLKIRSTKLEDSAMYFCASPTLDTQYFGPGTRLTVL.